The 29 T cell receptor beta chains below all came from one sample that was sequenced in a study of post-analysis software for immune sequencing data. Prepared libraries of TCR beta cDNA carried unique molecular identifiers. Each CDR3 protein gets one entry after TCRdb re-called the PCR reads with MiXCR. This sample has roughly 580,000 distinct CDR3 sequences; 44% occur once, and the top ten carry more than 1.5%. Study-level results: TRBV segments more frequent in patients than in controls numbered roughly 5 and included TRBV5-6, TRBV5-1 and TRBV20-1.

These receptors have no identified antigens. Sample: blood. The receptor set was obtained from a girl between 10 and 17 years old with multiple sclerosis.

The chain links TRBV29-1 to TRBJ2-2; tentatively, D is TRBD2 (6 bases). Germline values: CDR1 SQVTM, CDR2 ANQGSEA. The CDR3 consists of 16 residues. V was trimmed by 0 bases and J by 0 bases, leaving 11 bases between them. The CDR3 protein is CSVEDGRLANTGELFF. The CDR3 bases are TGCAGCGTTGAAGATGGGAGACTAGCGAACACCGGGGAGCTGTTTTTT.

The chain carries TRBV10-2 and TRBJ1-2; D is undetermined. The V end lost 2 bases, the J end lost 4 bases, and 14 bases lay between the germline ends. This CDR3 has 15 residues. Germline CDR1 is WSHSY and CDR2 is SAAADI. In nucleotides, the CDR3 is TGCGCCAGCAGTGAGGTACAAACAACCTCCTATGGCTACACCTTC. Translating it yields CASSEVQTTSYGYTF.

The V gene is TRBV28, the J gene TRBJ2-5; D is unresolved. Trimming stripped 6 bases from V and 0 bases from J, with 8 bases between. CDR3 length: 13 amino acids. Germline V gene sequence: CDR1 MDHEN, CDR2 SYDVKM. CDR3 region: CASSGDNQETQYF. CDR3 DNA sequence: TGTGCCAGCAGCGGCGATAACCAAGAGACCCAGTACTTC.

This clonotype occurred a few times. The rearrangement links TRBV4-2 to TRBJ1-2; a possible D gene is TRBD1 (5 bases). Trimming left V 0 bases short and J 10 bases short, with 24 bases between. The germline V gene has CDR1 LGHNA and CDR2 YNFKEQ. This CDR3 is built from 17 residues. As DNA, the CDR3 is TGTGCCAGCAGCCAAGAGCGGCCAGGGAAGGGTGAAGAATCCTACACCTTC. This sequence encodes CASSQERPGKGEESYTF.

The gene calls are TRBV15 and TRBJ2-3; perhaps TRBD2 as D (6 bases). The CDR3 is 16 residues long. From germline, CDR1 is LNHNV and CDR2 YYDKDF (reference sequence). V lost 4 bases, J lost 0 bases, and 14 bases lay in between. For the CDR3, the DNA is TGTGCCACCAGCAAGGGAGGCGGCAGTAGCACAGATACGCAGTATTTT. As protein: CATSKGGGSSTDTQYF. Looking up the rest from reference TRBV15 and TRBJ2-3 gives the full variable domain: DAMVIQNPRYQVTQFGKPVTLSCSQTLNHNVMYWYQQKSSQAPKLLFHYYDKDFNNEADTPDNFQSRRPNTSFCFLDIRSPGLGDTAMYLCATSKGGGSSTDTQYFGPGTRLTVL.

This rearrangement joins TRBV7-6 to TRBJ2-4; TRBD1 matches at 9 bases. This CDR3 region has 18 residues. The germline V gene has CDR1 SGHVS and CDR2 FNYEAQ. V gave up 3 bases and J gave up 3 bases; unmatched junction bases: 12. For the CDR3, the DNA is TGTGCCAGCAGCTTTACAGGGGGCCGGGGGCCGGGCAAAAACATTCAGTACTTC. It yields the protein CASSFTGGRGPGKNIQYF.

The V call is TRBV12-3 or TRBV12-4, the J call TRBJ1-6, with D unclear. This CDR3 region has 14 residues. V was trimmed by 7 bases and J by 7 bases, leaving 14 bases between them. CDR3 DNA sequence: TGTGCCAGCACCGCGGGCAGTAGAAATTCACCCCTCCACTTT. Translation: CASTAGSRNSPLHF.

V and J are TRBV5-6 and TRBJ1-6, with TRBD1 matching over 11 bases. CDR1 is SGHDT, CDR2 YYEEEE, per germline. V dropped 3 bases and J dropped 8; count of bases not matched to a gene: 4. This CDR3 region has 15 residues. CDR3 DNA: TGTGCCAGCAGCTGGGGGGACAGGGGGTATTCACCCCTCCACTTT. Amino acids: CASSWGDRGYSPLHF.

Remarks on this clonotype: A much larger clonotype is one base distant, so this may be a read error. This chain connects TRBV29-1 to TRBJ2-3, with TRBD1 identical over 8 bases. Looked up from germline, CDR1 is SQVTM and CDR2 is ANQGSEA. The trim removed 3 bases at V and 3 bases at J, leaving 5 bases unmatched. This CDR3 is built from 14 residues. This CDR3 reads CSVDDRDRTDTQYF. The CDR3 DNA reads TGCAGCGTTGACGACAGGGACAGGACAGATACGCAGTATTTT.

This rearrangement joins TRBV20-1 to TRBJ2-7; TRBD1 matches 9 bases. V gave up 2 bases and J gave up 6 bases; unmatched junction bases: 8. The CDR3 loop spans 14 amino acids. The germline CDR1 and CDR2 sequences are DFQATT and SNEGSKA (reference sequence). The CDR3 is CSARPTGGAGEQYF. Here the CDR3 DNA reads TGCAGTGCTAGACCCACAGGGGGCGCGGGCGAGCAGTACTTC.

This clonotype was found a few times. The chain recombines TRBV12-3 or TRBV12-4 with TRBJ2-1; D assignment may be TRBD1 or TRBD2 (5 bases each). The CDR3 covers 14 residues. The V end was cut by 8 bases, the J end by 5 bases, with 16 bases between. CDR3 DNA sequence: TGTGCCAGCGGCCGGGGCAGGGTTGACAATGAGCAGTTCTTC. Protein product: CASGRGRVDNEQFF.

The chain is built from TRBV29-1 and TRBJ2-3; D perhaps matches TRBD2 (7 bases). Germline V lookup: CDR1 SQVTM, CDR2 ANQGSEA. CDR3 size: 15 residues. The V and J ends lost 4 bases and 2 bases respectively, with 16 bases between them. The CDR3 sequence is CSVGGGGLLTDTQYF. CDR3 DNA sequence: TGCAGCGTTGGAGGGGGGGGACTACTCACAGATACGCAGTATTTT.

The CDR3 is CASSSSGQGSIEQYF. The CDR3 DNA reads TGTGCCAGCAGTTCCTCCGGACAGGGTAGCATCGAGCAGTACTTC. The chain joins TRBV6-5 to TRBJ2-4; 8 bases are a match to TRBD1. The J call may be incorrect, as the DNA end agrees better with TRBJ2-7. Germline V gives CDR1 MNHEY, CDR2 SVGAGI. The CDR3 totals 15 residues.

The chain joins TRBV3-1 to TRBJ1-2; D unclear. CDR3 length: 14 amino acids. CDR1 and CDR2 from the germline V gene are LGHDT and YNNKEL (reference sequence). Deletions cut 6 bases from V and 6 bases from J, with 17 bases between. The CDR3 DNA reads TGTGCCAGCAGTCCTACGACAAGCGCGGATGGCTACACCTTC. Protein sequence: CASSPTTSADGYTF. The full variable domain, completed using reference TRBV3-1 and TRBJ1-2, is DTAVSQTPKYLVTQMGNDKSIKCEQNLGHDTMYWYKQDSKKFLKIMFSYNNKELIINETVPNRFSPKSPDKAHLNLHINSLELGDSAVYFCASSPTTSADGYTFGSGTRLTVV.

J is TRBJ1-2 and V is TRBV5-5; 7 bases align to TRBD1. CDR3 length: 14 amino acids. V shed 3 bases, J shed 6 bases, and the junction held 8 bases outside the gene matches. Looked up from germline, CDR1 is SGHKS and CDR2 is YYEKEE (reference sequence). The CDR3 DNA sequence: TGTGCCAGCAGCTATTTACAGGGGAATGATGGCTACACCTTC. This codes for CASSYLQGNDGYTF.

This clonotype was seen just once. The V and J genes are TRBV4-1 and TRBJ2-1, with 10 nucleotides matching TRBD2. The CDR3 totals 15 residues. CDR1 is MGHRA and CDR2 is YSYEKL in the germline V gene. J gave up 13 bases and V 0 bases, and 9 bases lay outside the gene matches. This CDR3 reads CASSQDRGLAGEQFF. CDR3 in DNA: TGCGCCAGCAGCCAAGATCGGGGCCTAGCGGGAGAACAGTTCTTC.

This sequence joins TRBV5-1 and TRBJ2-5; the match to TRBD2 covers 7 bases. The CDR3 loop spans 15 amino acids. Germline assignment: CDR1 SGHRS and CDR2 YFSETQ. Unmatched junction bases numbered 6, after V lost 0 bases and J lost 4 bases. DNA of the CDR3: TGCGCCAGCAGCTTGGGTGCGGGAGATGGAGAGACCCAGTACTTC. Its protein product is CASSLGAGDGETQYF.

This clonotype turned up a few times. This chain joins TRBV20-1 and TRBJ2-1; 7 bases match TRBD2. The germline V gene encodes CDR1 DFQATT and CDR2 SNEGSKA (reference sequence). This CDR3 region has 14 residues. Losses at the gene ends were 0 bases for V and 8 bases for J; bases not matched to a gene: 7. The CDR3 sequence is CSARDAGANDEQFF. The CDR3 coding sequence is TGCAGTGCTAGAGATGCGGGAGCTAATGATGAGCAGTTCTTC.

This chain uses TRBV7-3 with TRBJ2-1; 8 bases are shared with TRBD1. This CDR3 region has 13 residues. V was pared by 4 bases and J by 9 bases, with 5 bases of the junction left unmatched. Looked up from germline, CDR1 is SGHTA and CDR2 is FQGTGA. This chain's CDR3 is CASSSPGGGEQFF. Here the CDR3 DNA reads TGTGCCAGCAGCTCCCCAGGGGGCGGTGAGCAGTTCTTC.

Only a few counts were recorded for this clonotype. The J gene is TRBJ2-5, the V gene TRBV4-1, with 7 bases that match TRBD1. The J call could be wrong; TRBJ2-7 is a better fit for the DNA end. The CDR3 contains 15 residues. Germline V gives CDR1 MGHRA, CDR2 YSYEKL. The CDR3: CASSQQTGTVYEQYF. As DNA, the CDR3 is TGCGCCAGCAGCCAGCAAACCGGGACAGTCTACGAGCAGTACTTC.

On this clonotype itself: One end of the junction varies from germline; a read error may be responsible. The chain links TRBV27 to TRBJ2-7, with a weak D call TRBD1 (5 bases). This CDR3 has 13 residues. Germline assignment: CDR1 MNHEY and CDR2 SMNVEV (reference sequence). The CDR3 coding sequence is TGTGCCGGCAGTTTACAGGTCTCCTACGAGCAGTACTTC. Its translation is CAGSLQVSYEQYF.

This clonotype occurred a few times. This chain uses TRBV5-1 with TRBJ2-7, with D maybe TRBD1 (6 bases). V lost 4 bases and J 5 bases, leaving 13 bases between the germline ends. CDR3 length: 13 amino acids. Germline V gene lookup returns CDR1 SGHRS and CDR2 YFSETQ. This chain's CDR3 is CASSLQGPDEQYF. Here the CDR3 DNA reads TGCGCCAGCAGCCTACAGGGTCCCGACGAGCAGTACTTC.

This clonotype was seen a handful of times. The chain links TRBV29-1 to TRBJ1-1; 10 bases align to TRBD1. In germline, CDR1 is SQVTM, CDR2 ANQGSEA. The CDR3 runs to 14 residues. Losses at the gene ends were 7 bases for V and 4 bases for J; bases not matched to a gene: 9. The CDR3 DNA sequence: TGCAGCGCTAGACAGGGGGCTGATGGCACTGAAGCTTTCTTT. Protein sequence: CSARQGADGTEAFF.

This clonotype was seen a few times. The chain joins TRBV5-1 to TRBJ2-7; no reliable D call. The CDR3 loop spans 13 amino acids. Germline-derived CDR1 and CDR2 are SGHRS and YFSETQ. V lost 0 bases and J 5 bases, leaving 9 bases between the germline ends. This CDR3 is CASSLGMANEQYF. The CDR3 bases are TGCGCCAGCAGCTTGGGTATGGCCAACGAGCAGTACTTC.

This chain uses TRBV20-1 with TRBJ2-5; 8 bases align to TRBD2. The germline CDR1 and CDR2 sequences are DFQATT and SNEGSKA (reference sequence). The CDR3 loop spans 14 amino acids. After removal of 8 bases from V and 1 base from J, the junction contained 9 bases not matched to a gene. The CDR3 region is CSPLAAGGQETQYF. DNA for the CDR3: TGCAGTCCTCTCGCCGCGGGGGGCCAAGAGACCCAGTACTTC.

The chain joins TRBV27 to TRBJ2-2; D could derive from TRBD1 or TRBD2 (5 bases each). Germline CDR1 MNHEY, CDR2 SMNVEV (reference sequence). The CDR3 is 15 residues long. Trimming took off 4 bases at V and 3 bases at J, with 12 bases between the two ends. DNA for the CDR3: TGTGCCAGCAGTTCAACCGGGACCTACACCGGGGAGCTGTTTTTT. It codes for CASSSTGTYTGELFF.

The chain joins TRBV5-4 to TRBJ2-2, with TRBD2 matching 12 bases. The V segment lost 4 bases and the J segment 6 bases; nucleotides outside the gene matches: 4. The CDR3 is 15 residues long. The germline CDR1 and CDR2 sequences are SGHNT and YYREEE (reference sequence). CDR3 in amino acids: CASSLTSGSPGELFF. The CDR3 bases are TGTGCCAGCAGCCTGACTAGCGGGAGTCCCGGGGAGCTGTTTTTT.

This clonotype was counted only a few times. CDR3 nucleotide sequence: TGTGCCAGCAGTTTACGAGGCGGATTGCTGTATGGCTACACCTTC. Its protein product is CASSLRGGLLYGYTF. This rearrangement joins TRBV12-3 or TRBV12-4 to TRBJ1-2, with D uncertain. CDR3 size: 15 residues. Trimming left V 2 bases short and J 5 bases short, with 15 bases between.

The genes are TRBV5-6 and TRBJ1-4, with 12 nucleotides matching TRBD1. CDR3 length equals 15 residues. V was clipped by 2 bases and J by 7 bases; unmatched bases: 3. CDR1 and CDR2 (germline): SGHDT, YYEEEE. This CDR3 reads CASSFPGQGAEKLFF. DNA of the CDR3: TGTGCCAGCAGCTTTCCGGGACAGGGGGCTGAAAAACTGTTTTTT.